Below, 5 T cell receptor beta chains from the same sample are listed, as sequenced in a study of CXCR3-negative and CXCR3-positive naive CD8 T cells. UMI labels and 5' RACE were used to prepare the TRB cDNA libraries. Reanalyzing the 5' RACE reads, TCRdb keeps one entry per CDR3 protein, without DNA. Here the sample table reports under 45,000 distinct CDR3 sequences. The sequencing input was memory CD8+ T cells from blood. Every receptor here comes from a human donor in good health. Some clones in this sample may be carry-over from other donors' samples.

The rearrangement joins TRBV21-1 to TRBJ1-3. TRBV21-1 constitutes a pseudogene. This CDR3 spans 15 amino acids. This chain's CDR3 is CASSDRRISGNTIYF.

The rearrangement links TRBV12-3 or TRBV12-4 to TRBJ2-7. CDR3 length equals 13 residues. The CDR3 sequence is CASSSKVMDEQYF.

The rearrangement links TRBV29-1 to TRBJ1-3; absent DNA, TCRdb's TRBD1 call cannot be checked. Germline values: CDR1 SQVTM, CDR2 ANQGSEA. The CDR3 sequence is 18 residues long. CDR3 protein: CSVEDPRTGGMTLDTIYF.

This rearrangement joins TRBV28 to TRBJ1-4. The germline CDR1 and CDR2 sequences are MDHEN and SYDVKM. This CDR3 is built from 12 residues. CDR3 protein: CASSFPSGLLFF. The whole variable domain, filled in from reference TRBV28 and TRBJ1-4, reads DVKVTQSSRYLVKRTGEKVFLECVQDMDHENMFWYRQDPGLGLRLIYFSYDVKMKEKGDIPEGYSVSREKKERFSLILESASTNQTSMYLCASSFPSGLLFFGSGTQLSVL.

The CDR3 spells CSVGHKGNTEAFF. The chain uses TRBV29-1 and TRBJ1-1. CDR1 SQVTM and CDR2 ANQGSEA come from the germline V gene. The CDR3 spans 13 residues.